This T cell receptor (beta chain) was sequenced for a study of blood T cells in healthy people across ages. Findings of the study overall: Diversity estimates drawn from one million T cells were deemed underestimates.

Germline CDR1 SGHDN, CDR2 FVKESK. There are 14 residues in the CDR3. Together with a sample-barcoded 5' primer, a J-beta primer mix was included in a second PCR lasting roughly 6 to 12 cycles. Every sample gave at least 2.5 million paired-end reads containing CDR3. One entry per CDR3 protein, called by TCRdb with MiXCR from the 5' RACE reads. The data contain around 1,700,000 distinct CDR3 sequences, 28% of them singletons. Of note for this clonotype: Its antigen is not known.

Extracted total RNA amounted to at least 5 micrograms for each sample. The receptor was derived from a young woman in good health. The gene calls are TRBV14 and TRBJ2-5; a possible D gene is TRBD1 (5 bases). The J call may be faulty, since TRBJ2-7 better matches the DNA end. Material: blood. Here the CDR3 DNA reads TGTGCCAGCAGCCAAGGAGGACACTACTACGAGCAGTACTTC. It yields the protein CASSQGGHYYEQYF.